The source of this TCR beta chain is a study of graft-versus-host responses after intestinal transplantation. Background on the study: All recipients were transplanted with multivisceral, liver-intestinal, or isolated intestinal grafts. Induction with anti-thymocyte globulin, then tacrolimus and steroids for roughly three years, was given to all recipients. Study-wide points: Peak levels of circulating GvH clones tracked with early post-transplant HvG declines. Recipient marrow contained GvH clones, some of which appeared first in ileum or blood.

Concerning this clone itself: Its specificity is not known.

V lost 5 bases to trimming and J lost 3 bases, with 13 bases between them. This CDR3 has 14 residues. Germline loops: CDR1 SEHNR, CDR2 FQNEAQ (reference sequence). The protocol was immunoSEQ multiplex PCR, while the TCRdb copy is restricted to in-frame clones and leaves out a portion. Counted here are roughly 100,000 clones, 80% to 95% occurring once; the ten biggest clones make up 1.2%. Specimen: unstimulated CD8+ T cells sorted from spleen or lymph node cells, collected before intestinal transplant. This TCR was recovered from a human donor who received an intestinal transplant. The rearrangement joins TRBV7-9 to TRBJ1-1, with D perhaps TRBD1 (6 bases). CDR3 nucleotides: TGTGCCAGCAGCGCCCAGGGGAGGTACACTGAAGCTTTCTTT. This sequence encodes CASSAQGRYTEAFF.